One sample yielded the 25 T cell receptor beta chains listed below, sequenced in a study of blood T cells in healthy people across ages. Using a J-beta primer mix together with a sample-barcoded 5' primer, a second PCR was run for roughly 6 to 11 cycles. TCRdb fed the 5' RACE reads into MiXCR, producing one record per CDR3 protein. The data show more than 600,000 distinct CDR3 sequences, 25% seen once. Another study also made use of these data, one on T cells of mothers and their children.

The sequencing sample was made of blood. The receptors stem from a boy between 10 and 17 years old in good health.

In this sample, this clonotype turned up a few times. The chain joins TRBV7-2 to TRBJ2-2; TRBD2 agrees at 7 bases. Germline CDR1 and CDR2: SGHTA and FQGNSA. Trimming at V came to 11 bases and at J to 8 bases, leaving 5 bases not matched to a gene. This CDR3 spans 11 amino acids. The chain's CDR3 is CALSGAGELFF. CDR3 in DNA: TGTGCCTTGAGCGGGGCGGGGGAGCTGTTTTTT.

Only a few counts were recorded for this clonotype. The chain employs TRBV29-1 and TRBJ2-1; D gene unclear. The germline V and J ends were trimmed by 0 bases and 2 bases, with 8 bases remaining between them. The CDR3 is 14 residues long. Per the germline V gene, CDR1 is SQVTM and CDR2 is ANQGSEA. CDR3 nucleotides: TGCAGCGTTGAAGACGTCGGACCCTACAATGAGCAGTTCTTC. Protein: CSVEDVGPYNEQFF.

V is TRBV5-1 and J is TRBJ2-5; perhaps TRBD1 as D (6 bases). The end of the DNA is better explained by TRBJ2-1, so the J call may be wrong. This CDR3 has 14 residues. Germline V gene sequence: CDR1 SGHRS, CDR2 YFSETQ. CDR3 region: CASTWTDLWDEQFF. The CDR3 DNA reads TGCGCCAGCACCTGGACAGATCTTTGGGATGAGCAGTTCTTC.

The V call is TRBV15, the J call TRBJ2-1; D unclear. The CDR3 length is 13 residues. Trimming removed 0 bases from V and 9 bases from J, with 9 bases in between. Germline loops: CDR1 LNHNV, CDR2 YYDKDF (reference sequence). The CDR3 nucleotides read TGTGCCACCAGCAGAGATGTTGAAGGTGAGCAGTTCTTC. Translation gives CATSRDVEGEQFF.

The gene calls are TRBV6-4 and TRBJ1-2; TRBD1 matches at 7 bases. The CDR3 has 15 amino acids. V lost 6 bases, J lost 3 bases, and 10 bases stayed unmatched. Germline CDR1 and CDR2: MRHNA and SNTAGT. CDR3 protein: CASRGLKGADYGYTF. CDR3 coding DNA: TGTGCCAGCAGGGGTTTAAAGGGGGCCGACTATGGCTACACCTTC.

This rearrangement joins TRBV6-5 to TRBJ1-2, with 9 bases lining up with TRBD1. Germline loops: CDR1 MNHEY, CDR2 SVGAGI. The J segment lost 6 bases and the V segment lost 5 bases, leaving 7 bases of the junction unmatched. This CDR3 is built from 14 residues. CDR3 in amino acids: CASSPTGGLDGYTF. The CDR3 nucleotides are TGTGCCAGCAGTCCTACAGGGGGCCTCGATGGCTACACCTTC.

The chain combines TRBV25-1 with TRBJ1-1; 8 bases are shared with TRBD1. The CDR3 totals 14 residues. CDR1 and CDR2 (germline): MGHDK, SYGVNS. The trim removed 8 bases at V and 7 bases at J, leaving 12 bases unmatched. This chain's CDR3 is CASLRTGKIREAFF. The CDR3 bases are TGTGCCAGCTTGAGGACAGGGAAGATTCGTGAAGCTTTCTTT. Variable domain in full (rest from reference TRBV25-1 and TRBJ1-1): EADIYQTPRYLVIGTGKKITLECSQTMGHDKMYWYQQDPGMELHLIHYSYGVNSTEKGDLSSESTVSRIRTEHFPLTLESARPSHTSQYLCASLRTGKIREAFFGQGTRLTVV.

The chain joins TRBV2 to TRBJ2-2, with 7 nucleotides matching TRBD2. Germline V lookup: CDR1 SNHLY, CDR2 FYNNEI. V was pared by 4 bases and J by 1 base, with 3 bases of the junction left unmatched. This CDR3 has 15 amino acids. CDR3 DNA sequence: TGTGCCAGCAGTGGAACGGGAGGGAACACCGGGGAGCTGTTTTTT. It yields the protein CASSGTGGNTGELFF.

This clonotype has only a few counts. This sequence joins TRBV10-3 and TRBJ2-1, with 7 bases identical to TRBD2. Germline CDR1 reads ENHRY; CDR2 reads SYGVKD. The V gene end was trimmed by 4 bases and the J gene end by 7 bases; junction bases not matched to a gene: 1. This CDR3 contains 12 residues. The CDR3 here is CAISGTSNEQFF. The CDR3 nucleotides are TGTGCCATCAGTGGGACTAGTAATGAGCAGTTCTTC.

V usage is TRBV12-3 or TRBV12-4 and J usage is TRBJ1-5; possibly TRBD1 for D (5 bases). The V end lost 7 bases, the J end lost 2 bases, and 12 bases lay between the germline ends. This CDR3 is 14 amino acids long. The DNA for the CDR3 is TGTGCCAGCACCCTCAGGGATGGCAATCAGCCCCAGCATTTT. It is translated as CASTLRDGNQPQHF.

This clonotype came up many times. The chain combines TRBV7-2 with TRBJ1-5; 9 bases agree with TRBD1. This CDR3 is built from 14 residues. V trimming: 3 bases; J trimming: 4 bases; junction bases outside the gene matches: 1. Germline-derived CDR1 and CDR2 are SGHTA and FQGNSA. This CDR3 is CASSFGTGNQPQHF. As DNA, the CDR3 is TGTGCCAGCAGCTTCGGGACAGGGAATCAGCCCCAGCATTTT.

V gene TRBV12-3 or TRBV12-4 combines with J gene TRBJ1-5; D uncertain. Trimming cost V 6 bases and J 0 bases, with 9 bases left between them. The CDR3 extends over 14 amino acids. The CDR3 DNA reads TGTGCCAGCAGGCCCACAACTAGCAATCAGCCCCAGCATTTT. It codes for CASRPTTSNQPQHF.

The chain is built from TRBV9 and TRBJ1-6; possible D gene TRBD1, 5 bases. The CDR3 length is 16 residues. Trimming left V 4 bases short and J 0 bases short, with 11 bases between. From germline, CDR1 is SGDLS and CDR2 YYNGEE. This CDR3 reads CASSRDESSYNSPLHF. CDR3 bases: TGTGCCAGCAGCAGGGACGAAAGCTCCTATAATTCACCCCTCCACTTT.

V and J are TRBV12-3 or TRBV12-4 and TRBJ2-3, with TRBD2 matching over 13 bases. The length of the CDR3 is 15 residues. V trimming: 5 bases; J trimming: 5 bases; junction bases outside the gene matches: 4. CDR3 in amino acids: CASSPGTSGVDTQYF. The CDR3 nucleotides read TGTGCCAGCAGTCCCGGGACTAGCGGGGTAGATACGCAGTATTTT.

This clonotype was detected only a few times. The genes are TRBV5-1 and TRBJ2-5; the match to TRBD1 covers 8 bases. CDR1 SGHRS and CDR2 YFSETQ come from the germline V gene. The J segment lost 1 base and the V segment lost 4 bases, leaving 9 bases of the junction unmatched. This CDR3 contains 16 residues. The CDR3 sequence is CASSPFYGTGQETQYF. CDR3 nucleotide sequence: TGCGCCAGCAGCCCCTTTTACGGGACAGGCCAAGAGACCCAGTACTTC.

The table lists this clonotype with a few counts. This chain joins TRBV12-3 or TRBV12-4 and TRBJ1-4; TRBD1 is a possible D gene (5 bases). V was shortened by 3 bases and J by 8 bases, with 13 bases between the two germline ends. The CDR3 contains 14 residues. CDR3 nucleotide sequence: TGTGCCAGCAGTTTTCGTCCCAGGGACGAAAAACTGTTTTTT. Translation gives CASSFRPRDEKLFF.

The chain carries TRBV28 and TRBJ1-4; D gene uncertain. The CDR3 covers 13 residues. Per the germline V gene, CDR1 is MDHEN and CDR2 is SYDVKM. The V end was cut by 6 bases, the J end by 6 bases, with 11 bases between. CDR3 in DNA: TGTGCCAGCAGCCGCGGGTCAGATGAAAAACTGTTTTTT. Its translation is CASSRGSDEKLFF.

Comment on this clonotype: A much larger clone sits a single nucleotide away, making a read error possible. The gene calls are TRBV6-2 or TRBV6-3 and TRBJ2-5; TRBD1 or TRBD2 may be the D gene (6 bases each). Per germline, CDR1 MNHEY and CDR2 SVGEGT. The CDR3 length is 14 residues. V lost 2 bases to trimming and J lost 1 base, with 8 bases between them. CDR3 bases: TGTGCCAGCAGTTACGGGGGGCCCCAAGAGACCCAGTACTTC. Encoded protein: CASSYGGPQETQYF.

This clonotype is a singleton in its sample. DNA for the CDR3: TGCGCCAGCAGCTTGTCAACAGGCGCTGGAAACACCATATATTTT. Protein sequence: CASSLSTGAGNTIYF. This sequence joins TRBV5-1 and TRBJ1-3; D possibly corresponds to TRBD1 (5 bases). With 1 base removed from V and 2 bases from J, the gap between germline ends came to 10 bases. Germline lookup yields CDR1 SGHRS and CDR2 YFSETQ. This CDR3 has 15 amino acids. The whole variable domain, filled in from reference TRBV5-1 and TRBJ1-3, reads KAGVTQTPRYLIKTRGQQVTLSCSPISGHRSVSWYQQTPGQGLQFLFEYFSETQRNKGNFPGRFSGRQFSNSRSEMNVSTLELGDSALYLCASSLSTGAGNTIYFGEGSWLTVV.

The J gene is TRBJ2-1, the V gene TRBV12-5, with 13 bases fitting TRBD2. CDR1 is LGHNT and CDR2 is FRNRAP in the germline V gene. The CDR3 covers 17 residues. J was trimmed by 4 bases and V by 3 bases; bases with no gene match: 6. The CDR3 is CASGLKRTSGGYNEQFF. The CDR3 coding sequence is TGTGCTAGTGGTTTAAAAAGGACTAGCGGGGGTTACAATGAGCAGTTCTTC.

J is TRBJ2-3 and V is TRBV20-1; TRBD2 is a possible D gene (5 bases). Germline V gene data show CDR1 as DFQATT and CDR2 as SNEGSKA (reference sequence). The CDR3 is made up of 12 amino acids. V was pared by 5 bases and J by 4 bases, with 10 bases between. CDR3 sequence (DNA): TGCAGTGCTCAAGAGGGCGCAGATACGCAGTATTTT. Translated: CSAQEGADTQYF.

This sequence joins TRBV7-9 and TRBJ1-2, with a possible D match to TRBD1 (5 bases). The CDR3 totals 14 residues. With 2 bases removed from V and 3 bases from J, the gap between germline ends came to 10 bases. Per germline, CDR1 SEHNR and CDR2 FQNEAQ (reference sequence). The CDR3 DNA reads as TGTGCCAGCAGCTTAAACGTACAGGACTATGGCTACACCTTC. Its translation: CASSLNVQDYGYTF.

This clonotype has a single count. The V gene is TRBV29-1, the J gene TRBJ1-2; D is possibly TRBD1 (6 bases). This CDR3 is 12 amino acids long. Trimming left V 4 bases short and J 7 bases short, with 13 bases between. Germline V gene sequence: CDR1 SQVTM, CDR2 ANQGSEA. CDR3 sequence: CSVVTQGFGYTF. The CDR3 bases are TGCAGCGTTGTCACTCAGGGGTTTGGCTACACCTTC.

The chain carries TRBV19 and TRBJ2-5; 9 bases fit TRBD1. This CDR3 contains 14 residues. The ends lost 4 bases at V and 2 bases at J; junction bases unmatched: 2. From germline, CDR1 is LNHDA and CDR2 SQIVND (reference sequence). CDR3 DNA sequence: TGTGCCAGTAGTACGACAGGGGGGCAAGAGACCCAGTACTTC. Translating it yields CASSTTGGQETQYF.

The chain has TRBV29-1 and TRBJ1-3, with D perhaps TRBD1 (5 bases). The CDR3 runs 14 residues. CDR1 SQVTM and CDR2 ANQGSEA come from the germline V gene. V lost 1 base, J lost 0 bases, and 7 bases lay in between. CDR3 residues: CSVEGTLSGNTIYF. CDR3 DNA: TGCAGCGTTGAAGGGACACTCTCTGGAAACACCATATATTTT.